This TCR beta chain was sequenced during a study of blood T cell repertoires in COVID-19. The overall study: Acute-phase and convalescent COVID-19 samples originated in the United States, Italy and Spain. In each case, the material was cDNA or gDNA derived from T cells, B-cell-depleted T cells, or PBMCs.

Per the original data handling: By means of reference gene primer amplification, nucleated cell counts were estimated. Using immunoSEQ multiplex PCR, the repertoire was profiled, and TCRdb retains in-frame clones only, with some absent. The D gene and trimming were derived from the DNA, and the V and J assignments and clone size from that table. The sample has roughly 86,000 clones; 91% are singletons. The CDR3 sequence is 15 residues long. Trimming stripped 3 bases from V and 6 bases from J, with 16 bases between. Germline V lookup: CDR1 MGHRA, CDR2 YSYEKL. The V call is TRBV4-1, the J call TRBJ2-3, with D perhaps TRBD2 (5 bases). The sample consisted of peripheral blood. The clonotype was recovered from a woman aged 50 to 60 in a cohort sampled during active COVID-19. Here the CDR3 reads CASSHRLLPEDTQYF. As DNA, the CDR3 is TGCGCCAGCAGCCACCGACTACTCCCCGAGGATACGCAGTATTTT.